This TCR beta chain emerged from a study of naive and memory T cell subsets (dated 2017 in TCRdb). Background for the entire study: An open-source, UMI-based TCR alpha and beta sequencing pipeline was applied to sorted naive and memory peripheral blood T cell subsets. RNA was DNase-treated and reverse transcribed with TCR constant-region primers, mostly using SuperScript III. The results of the functional CMV T cell responses matched the IgG serology results in every case.

V is pared back by 8 bases and J by 2 bases, with 13 bases lying between the germline termini. Including the terminal cysteine and phenylalanine, the CDR3 comprises 14 residues. The retained sequence is limited to the CDR3, 42 bases, with the frame set at the first base. From a lookup of the germline V gene (reference sequence), CDR1 and CDR2 are MNHEY and SMNVEV. A note on this clonotype: The specificity of this receptor is unknown. No quality values exist for individual bases; no much larger clone is one base distant.

From the second PCR step on, the TCR alpha and beta chain libraries were amplified in separate reactions. CMV status of each donor was established by measuring IFNgamma production from CD4+ T cells after fresh PBMCs were stimulated overnight with CMV viral lysate. Using Miltenyi beads, CD4 T cells were first positively selected, and CD8 T cells were then positively selected from the CD4-negative fraction. Cells stained for CD3, CD4, CD8, CD45RA, CD27 and a live/dead dye were sorted on a BD Aria II into four subsets by CD45RA and CD27. A few healthy volunteers provided blood, and each donor's sample was split into CD4 and CD8 T cells and then further divided into four differentiation subsets. Roughly 120 ml of peripheral blood was collected from each donor, and PBMC were isolated from the blood using Ficoll-Paque PLUS density-gradient centrifugation. The sorted cells were lysed in RLT buffer, after which RNA was extracted using a Qiagen RNeasy kit and kept at -80 degrees C.

Library preparation employed UMI-ligation and nested PCR. The beta constant-region primer was an equimolar mix of two oligonucleotides covering both TRBC1 and TRBC2. Four rounds of PCR were used to amplify ligated cDNA, with nested alpha and beta constant-region primers being used together with the SP2 primer. A single-stranded oligonucleotide containing the SP2 primer and a 12-nucleotide UMI was joined to the 3' end of the cDNA by T4 RNA ligase 1. The ligation reaction was incubated at 16°C for roughly 19-24 hours. To avoid over-amplification, PCR2 was usually performed as a SYBR Green qPCR and halted once a predetermined threshold was reached. All purifications after the first were performed with Agencourt AMPure XP magnetic beads. Libraries were quantified by Qubit and checked on a TapeStation, with a main peak expected near 650 bp. Pooled libraries were sequenced on an Illumina MiSeq using v2 2x251 paired-end kits, and typically about 0.95-2.3 million reads were obtained per sample. Libraries were pooled at about 4.3 nM per sample, and roughly 4.5-7.5% PhiX was added to improve cluster recognition. As for how the authors treated the data: V and J genes were assigned to Demultiplexor-processed FASTQ reads by Decombinator through tag matching, with a single base-pair mismatch being allowed. UMIs were used by Collapsinator to correct both sequencing errors and frequency errors arising from PCR heterogeneity. TCRs were translated and CDR3s were extracted from the conserved cysteine to the FGXG phenylalanine by CDR3Translator, with non-productive sequences being flagged. Gini, Shannon entropy and inverse Simpson indices were calculated on repertoires that had been subsampled to equal numbers of UMI-defined TCRs. Within the linear range, a power law was fitted to clonotype abundance distributions using maximum likelihood. For one naive CD8 sample, the pipeline and MIGEC produced similar UMI counts, unique TCR numbers and clonal distributions. In one analysis, naive TCRs that were also found in any memory subset of the same donor were excluded from the naive repertoire. Repertoires were searched for approximately 7,000 CMV-associated CDR3 sequences compiled from VDJdb and a published dataset. TCRdb reworked the public reads: Q25 trimming with fastp, MiXCR clone assembly, productive beta chains retained. For every CDR3 protein sequence, its rows merge into one entry that carries the most common genes and DNA. Clone size and V and J calls follow TCRdb, not the original study. This sample lists roughly 92,000 distinct CDR3 sequences; about 11% were detected once. The ten largest clonotypes hold more than 0.11% of the sample.

The research as a whole found: Each clonotype was defined as a single alpha or beta chain sequence rather than as a paired alpha/beta receptor. The repertoire findings for the naive and memory subsets could not be validated, as no ground truth was available. RNA-based TCR counts may be influenced by expression changes linked to T cell activation and differentiation. The abundance of TCRs followed a power law with an exponent that differed between naive and memory subsets yet stayed consistent across the three individuals. Gini index rose and Shannon and inverse Simpson diversity fell from naive through CM, EM and EMRA in both CD4 and CD8 cells. A few larger clonotypes were found in naive repertoires, especially CD8, and these larger clonotypes were possibly memory cells re-expressing CD45RA. After error correction, only a single occurrence was seen for over 90% of naive TCR sequences, so much steeper abundance distributions were produced than in memory subsets.

The receptor was isolated from a human donor in good health. Sequencing input: naive CD4+ T cells from blood. The cell subset or site label corresponds to: naive T cells, CD45RA high CD27+. The rearrangement joined TRBV27 to TRBJ2-1; a weak D assignment points to TRBD2 (5 bases agree). The CDR3 is CASDSSPAYNEQFF. In nucleotides, the sequence is TGTGCCAGCGACTCTAGCCCGGCCTACAATGAGCAGTTCTTC.